Listed below are T cell receptor beta chains from one sample, sequenced in a study of blood T cell repertoires in COVID-19. The table came from immunoSEQ multiplex PCR; TCRdb's copy has only in-frame clones and leaves some out. Of some 140,000 clones listed, about four fifths are singletons. The source material was PBMCs or T cells enriched from blood (not recorded which). These receptor sequences come from a middle-aged man with acute COVID-19. Each CDR3 is given with its conserved first and last residue. The D gene is left open where the match is weak. Clone size is stated in some rows and not others, as once, few, many or a class when expanded.

v_call	j_call	d_call	cdr3_length	clone_size	cdr3_nt	cdr3_aa
TRBV9	TRBJ2-1	TRBD1	16	.	TGTGCCAGCAGCGTAGAGGCGGGACAGGGTCGGAATGAGCAGTTCTTC	CASSVEAGQGRNEQFF
TRBV6-2/TRBV6-3	TRBJ2-3	.	14	.	TGTGCCAGCAGTTATCAACAGCGCACAGATACGCAGTATTTT	CASSYQQRTDTQYF
TRBV28	TRBJ1-5	.	15	.	TGTGCCAGCAGTTTAAGGGACAATAGCAATCAGCCCCAGCATTTT	CASSLRDNSNQPQHF
TRBV13	TRBJ2-7	.	16	once	TGTGCCAGCGTGCTACTATCGCAGGGAGGATCCTACGAGCAGTACTTC	CASVLLSQGGSYEQYF
TRBV5-8	TRBJ2-5	.	13	.	TGTGCCAGCGATAAGACATCTCAAGAGACCCAGTACTTC	CASDKTSQETQYF
TRBV18	TRBJ1-4	.	15	.	TGTGCCAGCTCCAACAGGGATACAAATAATGAAAAACTGTTTTTT	CASSNRDTNNEKLFF
TRBV18	TRBJ2-2	.	16	.	TGTGCCAGCTCAAACCGGGGGACAGCCGAGGCCGGGGAGCTGTTTTTT	CASSNRGTAEAGELFF
TRBV5-6	TRBJ2-7	TRBD1	14	.	TGTGCCAGCAGCTTCGGGACAGGGGGCAGCGAGCAGTACTTC	CASSFGTGGSEQYF
TRBV27	TRBJ2-7	.	12	.	TGTGCCAGCAGTTTTTTGGGAGGCGAGCAGTACTTC	CASSFLGGEQYF
TRBV5-6	TRBJ2-1	TRBD1	14	.	TGTGCCAGCAGCTTGGGGACAGGGTACAATGAGCAGTTCTTC	CASSLGTGYNEQFF
TRBV13	TRBJ2-3	.	20	.	TGTGCCAGCAGCCCCCGGACAGGGATTCGGGGGGATACTAGCACAGATACGCAGTATTTT	CASSPRTGIRGDTSTDTQYF
TRBV27	TRBJ1-1	TRBD1	13	.	TGTGCCAGCGGGGGACAGGGACGAACTGAAGCTTTCTTT	CASGGQGRTEAFF
TRBV7-2	TRBJ1-3	.	16	.	TGTGCCAGCAGCCCCCCGTTCAGGGTAAACGGAAACACCATATATTTT	CASSPPFRVNGNTIYF
TRBV4-2	TRBJ2-4	TRBD2	19	.	TGTGCCAGCAGCCAAGAGGGACTAGCGGGGGGGCCGTCCAAAAACATTCAGTACTTC	CASSQEGLAGGPSKNIQYF
TRBV4-1	TRBJ2-1	TRBD2	15	.	TGCGCCAGCAGCCAGGTAGCGGGAGCTTACAATGAGCAGTTCTTC	CASSQVAGAYNEQFF
TRBV27	TRBJ1-6	.	16	.	TGTGCCAGCAGTTTAGAGCGGCAGCTATATAATTCACCCCTCCACTTT	CASSLERQLYNSPLHF
TRBV4-3	TRBJ1-1	.	16	.	TGCGCCAGCAGCCAAGGGGGGGGGCGACGTAAAACTGAAGCTTTCTTT	CASSQGGGRRKTEAFF
TRBV28	TRBJ2-1	TRBD1	14	many	TGTGCCAGCAGTCCAGACAGGGCCTACAATGAGCAGTTCTTC	CASSPDRAYNEQFF
TRBV7-8	TRBJ2-7	TRBD1	12	.	TGTGCCACTGGACAGGGGACCTACGAGCAGTACTTC	CATGQGTYEQYF
TRBV6-2/TRBV6-3	TRBJ1-4	.	13	.	TGTGCCAGCAGTCCAGACAGTAATGAAAAACTGTTTTTT	CASSPDSNEKLFF
TRBV5-4	TRBJ1-6	.	12	.	TGTGCCAGCAGGTCAGGGAACTCACCCCTCCACTTT	CASRSGNSPLHF
TRBV2	TRBJ2-1	.	15	.	TGTGCCAGCAGTCCACAGGGACGATTGGGGAATGAGCAGTTCTTC	CASSPQGRLGNEQFF
TRBV6-5	TRBJ1-5	.	13	.	TGTGCCAGCAGTCCAGGGGCGGATCAGCCCCAGCATTTT	CASSPGADQPQHF
TRBV5-1	TRBJ2-7	.	13	once	TGCGCCAGCAGCTTGGTGGAGCACTACGAGCAGTACTTC	CASSLVEHYEQYF
TRBV28	TRBJ1-5	.	17	.	TGTGCCAGCAGAGTTCATAAGGGAGCGGGGAAAGATCAGCCCCAGCATTTT	CASRVHKGAGKDQPQHF
TRBV15	TRBJ2-1	.	12	.	TGTGCCACCAGCAGAGCTAACGATGAGCAGTTCTTC	CATSRANDEQFF
TRBV6-2/TRBV6-3	TRBJ2-3	TRBD2	17	.	TGTGCCAGCAGTACCCCTATACTAGCGGGAGTGGCAGATACGCAGTATTTT	CASSTPILAGVADTQYF
TRBV28	TRBJ1-2	.	12	.	TGTGCCAGCAGTATGGAGGGTCGTGGCTACACCTTC	CASSMEGRGYTF
TRBV27	TRBJ2-7	TRBD1	14	.	TGTGCCAGCAGTAATACAGGGGGGACGAGCGAGCAGTACTTC	CASSNTGGTSEQYF
TRBV7-8	TRBJ2-7	TRBD2	16	.	TGTGCCAGCAGCTCCGGTATAGCGGGGAATGCCTACGAGCAGTACTTC	CASSSGIAGNAYEQYF
TRBV6-2/TRBV6-3	TRBJ2-7	.	15	.	TGTGCCAGCAGTTACCCTCCCAGGGCGACCTACGAGCAGTACTTC	CASSYPPRATYEQYF
TRBV25-1	TRBJ1-1	TRBD1	13	.	TGTGCCAGCAGTAGACAGGGTGGGACTGAAGCTTTCTTT	CASSRQGGTEAFF
TRBV30	TRBJ2-5	TRBD2	15	.	TGTGCCTGGAGCGCTAGCGGGAGGGTCGTAGAGACCCAGTACTTC	CAWSASGRVVETQYF
TRBV7-2	TRBJ2-1	TRBD2	15	.	TGTGCCAGCAGCTTTGCTAGCGGGGTCGTAAGGGAGCAGTTCTTC	CASSFASGVVREQFF
TRBV3-1/TRBV3-2	TRBJ2-1	.	13	.	TGTGCCAGCAGCCAAGAGGAAGCGAATGAGCAGTTCTTC	CASSQEEANEQFF
TRBV3-1/TRBV3-2	TRBJ1-5	.	13	.	TGTGCCAGCAGCCAAGACCTCGGTCAGCCCCAGCATTTT	CASSQDLGQPQHF
TRBV24-1	TRBJ2-3	TRBD2	16	.	TGTGCCACCAGTGACCCCGGGACTAGCAAGAGAGATACGCAGTATTTT	CATSDPGTSKRDTQYF
TRBV11-3	TRBJ2-2	.	14	.	TGTGCCAGCAGTCGGGGGTCGAACACCGGGGAGCTGTTTTTT	CASSRGSNTGELFF
TRBV18	TRBJ1-1	.	14	.	TGTGCCAGCTCACTAACAGTGATCGGCAATGAAGCTTTCTTT	CASSLTVIGNEAFF
TRBV4-1	TRBJ1-3	TRBD1	19	.	TGCGCCAGCAGCCGGTTCCCCACCGGGACAGGCAACTCTGGAAACACCATATATTTT	CASSRFPTGTGNSGNTIYF
TRBV15	TRBJ2-5	TRBD2	15	few	TGTGCCACCAGCAGAGATCGGGGAGGGTTAGAGACCCAGTACTTC	CATSRDRGGLETQYF